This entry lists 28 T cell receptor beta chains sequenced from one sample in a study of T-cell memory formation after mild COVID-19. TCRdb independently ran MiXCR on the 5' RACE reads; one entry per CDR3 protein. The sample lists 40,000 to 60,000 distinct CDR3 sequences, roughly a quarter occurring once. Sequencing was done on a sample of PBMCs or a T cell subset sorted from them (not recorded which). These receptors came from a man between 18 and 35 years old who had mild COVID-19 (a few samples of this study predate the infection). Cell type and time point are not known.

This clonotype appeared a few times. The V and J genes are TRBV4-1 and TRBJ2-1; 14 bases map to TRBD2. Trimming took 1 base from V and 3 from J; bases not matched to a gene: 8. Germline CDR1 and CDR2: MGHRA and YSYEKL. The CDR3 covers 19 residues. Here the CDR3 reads CASSQGPGTSGGLYNEQFF. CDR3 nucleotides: TGCGCCAGCAGCCAAGGTCCTGGGACTAGCGGGGGTCTCTACAATGAGCAGTTCTTC.

CDR3 sequence: CASRTTGYNEQFF. The DNA for the CDR3 is TGTGCCAGCAGGACGACAGGTTACAATGAGCAGTTCTTC. This chain links TRBV28 with TRBJ2-1, with D possibly being TRBD1 (6 bases). V lost 6 bases and J lost 4, with 10 bases in between. The CDR3 has 13 residues. Germline CDR1 is MDHEN and CDR2 is SYDVKM.

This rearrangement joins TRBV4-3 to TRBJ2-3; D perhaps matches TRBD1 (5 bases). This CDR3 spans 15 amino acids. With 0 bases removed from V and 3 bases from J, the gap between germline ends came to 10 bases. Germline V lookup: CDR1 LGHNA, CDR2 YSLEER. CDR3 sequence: CASSQEGAGTDTQYF. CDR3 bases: TGCGCCAGCAGCCAAGAAGGGGCAGGAACAGATACGCAGTATTTT.

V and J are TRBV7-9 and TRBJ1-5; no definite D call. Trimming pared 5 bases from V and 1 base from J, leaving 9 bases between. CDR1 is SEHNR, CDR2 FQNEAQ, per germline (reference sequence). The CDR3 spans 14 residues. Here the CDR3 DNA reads TGTGCCAGCAGCGAGGATGCGAGCAATCAGCCCCAGCATTTT. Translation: CASSEDASNQPQHF.

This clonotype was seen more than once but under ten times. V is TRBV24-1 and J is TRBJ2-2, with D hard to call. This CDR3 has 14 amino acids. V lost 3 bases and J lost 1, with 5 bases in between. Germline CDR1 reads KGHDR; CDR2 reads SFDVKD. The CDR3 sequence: CATSDNLNTGELFF. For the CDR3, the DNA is TGTGCCACCAGTGATAATCTGAACACCGGGGAGCTGTTTTTT.

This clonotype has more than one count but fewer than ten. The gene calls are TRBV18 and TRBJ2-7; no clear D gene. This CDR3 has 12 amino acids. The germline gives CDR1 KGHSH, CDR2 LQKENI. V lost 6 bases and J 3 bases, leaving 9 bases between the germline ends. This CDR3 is CASSPASYEQYF. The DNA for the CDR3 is TGTGCCAGCTCGCCCGCTAGCTACGAGCAGTACTTC.

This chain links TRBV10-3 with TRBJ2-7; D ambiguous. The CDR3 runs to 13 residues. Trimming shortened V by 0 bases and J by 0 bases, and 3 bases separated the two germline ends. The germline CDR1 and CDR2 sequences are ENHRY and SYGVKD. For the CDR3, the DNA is TGTGCCATCAGTGAGTCGGGCTCCTACGAGCAGTACGTC. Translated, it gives CAISESGSYEQYV.

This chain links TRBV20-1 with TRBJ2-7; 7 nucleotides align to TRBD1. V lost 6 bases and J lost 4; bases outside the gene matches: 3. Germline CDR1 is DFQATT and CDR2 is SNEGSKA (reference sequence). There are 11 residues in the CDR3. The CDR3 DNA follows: TGCAGTGCCCCAGGGGGTTACGAGCAGTACTTC. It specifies CSAPGGYEQYF.

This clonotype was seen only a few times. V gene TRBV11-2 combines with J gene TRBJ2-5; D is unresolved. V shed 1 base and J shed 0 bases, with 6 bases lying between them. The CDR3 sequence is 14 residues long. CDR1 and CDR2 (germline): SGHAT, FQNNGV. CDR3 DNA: TGTGCCAGCAGCTTAGGACCCTACCAAGAGACCCAGTACTTC. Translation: CASSLGPYQETQYF.

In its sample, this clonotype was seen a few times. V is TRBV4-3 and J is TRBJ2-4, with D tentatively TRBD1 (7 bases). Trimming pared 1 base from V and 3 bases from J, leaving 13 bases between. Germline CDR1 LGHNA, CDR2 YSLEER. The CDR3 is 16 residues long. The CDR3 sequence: CASSQGGRDSKNIQYF. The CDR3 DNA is TGCGCCAGCAGCCAAGGTGGGCGGGACAGCAAAAACATTCAGTACTTC.

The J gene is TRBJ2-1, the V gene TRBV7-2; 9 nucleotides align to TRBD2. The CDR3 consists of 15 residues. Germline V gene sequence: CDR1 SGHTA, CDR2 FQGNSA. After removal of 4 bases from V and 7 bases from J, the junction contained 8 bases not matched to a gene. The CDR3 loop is CASSSVAGARNEQFF. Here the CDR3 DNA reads TGTGCCAGCAGCTCCGTAGCGGGAGCTAGGAATGAGCAGTTCTTC.

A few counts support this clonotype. CDR3 sequence: CASAAGRGYTEAFF. The CDR3 region has the DNA TGCGCCAGCGCGGCGGGGCGCGGGTACACTGAAGCTTTCTTT. The V call is TRBV5-1, the J call TRBJ1-1, with a weak D call TRBD1 (5 bases). The CDR3 spans 14 residues. V was shortened by 7 bases and J by 3 bases, with 16 bases between the two germline ends. The V gene's germline CDR1 is SGHRS and CDR2 YFSETQ.

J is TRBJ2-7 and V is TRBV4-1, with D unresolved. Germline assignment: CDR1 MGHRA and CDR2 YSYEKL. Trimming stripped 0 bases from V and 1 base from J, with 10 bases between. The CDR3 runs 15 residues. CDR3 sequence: CASSQEQAPSYEQYV. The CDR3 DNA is TGCGCCAGCAGCCAAGAGCAGGCCCCTTCCTACGAGCAGTACGTC.

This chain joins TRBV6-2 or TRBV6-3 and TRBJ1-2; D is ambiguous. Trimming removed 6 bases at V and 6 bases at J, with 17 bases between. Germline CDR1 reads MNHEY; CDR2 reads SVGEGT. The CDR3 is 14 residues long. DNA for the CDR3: TGTGCCAGCAGCCTCGAAGGCTTCCGCCATGGCTACACCTTC. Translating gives CASSLEGFRHGYTF.

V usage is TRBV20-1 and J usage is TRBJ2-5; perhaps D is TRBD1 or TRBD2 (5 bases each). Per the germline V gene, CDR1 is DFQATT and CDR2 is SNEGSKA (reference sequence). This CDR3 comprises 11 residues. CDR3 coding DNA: TGCAGCGCCATCTGGGGGGAGACCCAGTACTTC. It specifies CSAIWGETQYF.

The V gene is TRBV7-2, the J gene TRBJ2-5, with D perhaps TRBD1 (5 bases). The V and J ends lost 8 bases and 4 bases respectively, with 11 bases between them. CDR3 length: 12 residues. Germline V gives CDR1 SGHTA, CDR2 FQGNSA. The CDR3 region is CASLSGLETQYF. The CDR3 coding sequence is TGTGCCAGCCTTTCAGGGCTAGAGACCCAGTACTTC.

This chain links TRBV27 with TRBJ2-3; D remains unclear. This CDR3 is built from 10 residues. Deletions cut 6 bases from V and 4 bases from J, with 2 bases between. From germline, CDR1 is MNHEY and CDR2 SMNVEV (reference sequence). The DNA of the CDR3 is TGTGCCAGCAGGGCAGATACGCAGTATTTT. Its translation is CASRADTQYF.

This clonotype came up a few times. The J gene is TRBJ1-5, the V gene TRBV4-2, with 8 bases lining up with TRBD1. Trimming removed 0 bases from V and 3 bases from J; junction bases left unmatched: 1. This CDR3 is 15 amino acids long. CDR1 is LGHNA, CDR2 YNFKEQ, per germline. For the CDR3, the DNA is TGTGCCAGCAGCCAAGAGGACAGGGTCAATCAGCCCCAGCATTTT. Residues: CASSQEDRVNQPQHF.

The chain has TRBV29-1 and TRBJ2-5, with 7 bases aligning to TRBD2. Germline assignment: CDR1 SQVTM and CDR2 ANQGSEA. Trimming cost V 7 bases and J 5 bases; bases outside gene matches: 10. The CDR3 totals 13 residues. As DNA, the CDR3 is TGCAGCGGGGAGGGGAACTATAGGGAGACCCAGTACTTC. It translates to CSGEGNYRETQYF.

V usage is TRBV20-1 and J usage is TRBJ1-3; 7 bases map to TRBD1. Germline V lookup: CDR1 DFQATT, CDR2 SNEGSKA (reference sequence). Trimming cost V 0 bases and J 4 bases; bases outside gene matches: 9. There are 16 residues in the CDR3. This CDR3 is CSARDRQGVWGNTIYF. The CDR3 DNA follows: TGCAGTGCTAGAGATCGCCAGGGGGTGTGGGGAAACACCATATATTTT.

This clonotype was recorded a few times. The CDR3 protein is CASSQGNAAFLTEAFF. The CDR3 region has the DNA TGCGCCAGCAGCCAGGGGAATGCGGCGTTTCTGACTGAAGCTTTCTTT. This chain connects TRBV4-1 to TRBJ1-1; D is undetermined. Between the trimmed V and J ends, which lost 3 bases and 5 bases, there was a span of 19 bases. CDR3 length equals 16 residues. The V gene's germline CDR1 is MGHRA and CDR2 YSYEKL.

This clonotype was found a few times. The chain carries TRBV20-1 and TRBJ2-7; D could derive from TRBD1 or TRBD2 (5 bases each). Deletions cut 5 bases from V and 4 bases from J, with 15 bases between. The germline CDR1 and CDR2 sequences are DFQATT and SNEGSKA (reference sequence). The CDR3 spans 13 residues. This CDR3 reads CSARDGGWYEQYF. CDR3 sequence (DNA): TGCAGTGCTCGGGACGGTGGTTGGTACGAGCAGTACTTC.

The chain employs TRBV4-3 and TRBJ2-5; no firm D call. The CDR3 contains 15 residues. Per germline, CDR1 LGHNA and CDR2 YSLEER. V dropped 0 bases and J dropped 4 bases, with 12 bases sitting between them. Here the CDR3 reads CASSQEAYRRETQYF. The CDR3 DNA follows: TGCGCCAGCAGCCAAGAGGCCTACCGACGAGAGACCCAGTACTTC.

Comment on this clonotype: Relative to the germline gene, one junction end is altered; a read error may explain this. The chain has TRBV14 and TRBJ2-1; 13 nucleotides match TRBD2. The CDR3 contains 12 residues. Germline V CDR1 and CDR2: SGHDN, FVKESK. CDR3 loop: CASSSRTSGSYF. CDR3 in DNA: TGTGCCAGCAGCTCACGGACTAGCGGGAGCTACTTC. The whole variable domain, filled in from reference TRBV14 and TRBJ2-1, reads EAGVTQFPSHSVIEKGQTVTLRCDPISGHDNLYWYRRVMGKEIKFLLHFVKESKQDESGMPNNRFLAERTGGTYSTLKVQPAELEDSGVYFCASSSRTSGSYFGPGTRLTVL.

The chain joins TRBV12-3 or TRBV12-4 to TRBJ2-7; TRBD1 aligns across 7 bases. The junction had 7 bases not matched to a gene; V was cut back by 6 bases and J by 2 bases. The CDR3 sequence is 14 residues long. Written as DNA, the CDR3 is TGTGCCAGCAGACTTACAGGGGCCACCTACGAGCAGTACTTC. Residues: CASRLTGATYEQYF.

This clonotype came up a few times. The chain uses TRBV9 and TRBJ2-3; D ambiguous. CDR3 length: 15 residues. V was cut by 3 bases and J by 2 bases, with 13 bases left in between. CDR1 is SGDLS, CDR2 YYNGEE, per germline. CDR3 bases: TGTGCCAGCAGCGCAATAGTCCGCGACACAGATACGCAGTATTTT. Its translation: CASSAIVRDTDTQYF. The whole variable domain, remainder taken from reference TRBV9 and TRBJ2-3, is DSGVTQTPKHLITATGQRVTLRCSPRSGDLSVYWYQQSLDQGLQFLIQYYNGEERAKGNILERFSAQQFPDLHSELNLSSLELGDSALYFCASSAIVRDTDTQYFGPGTRLTVL.

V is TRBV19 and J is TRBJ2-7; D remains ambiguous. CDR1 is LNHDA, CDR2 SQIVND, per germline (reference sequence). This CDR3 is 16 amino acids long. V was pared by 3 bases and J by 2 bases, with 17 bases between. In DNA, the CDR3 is TGTGCCAGTAGTATCACTCCCCCTGAGAGCCCCTACGAGCAGTACTTC. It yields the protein CASSITPPESPYEQYF.

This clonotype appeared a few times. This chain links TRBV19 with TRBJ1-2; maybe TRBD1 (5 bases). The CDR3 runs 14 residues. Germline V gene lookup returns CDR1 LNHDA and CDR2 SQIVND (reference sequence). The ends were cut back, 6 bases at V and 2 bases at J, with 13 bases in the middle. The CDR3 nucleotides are TGTGCCAGTAGCGCAGGGATTGGAAACTATGGCTACACCTTC. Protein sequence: CASSAGIGNYGYTF.